This TCR beta chain was captured in a study of CD8+ T cells in alopecia areata. Sample treatment: oral pan-JAK inhibitor, 5-10 mg twice daily. CDR1 and CDR2 (germline): MNHEY, SVGAGI. The CDR3 spans 14 residues. The ends were cut back, 0 bases at V and 4 bases at J, with 9 bases in the middle. In each case, RNA was isolated and then reverse transcribed into cDNA as the sequencing template. Some clones are missing from TCRdb's copy, which holds only in-frame ones; the method was immunoSEQ multiplex PCR. The sample contains more than 90,000 clones, 60% to 65% of which appear only once. V is TRBV6-5 and J is TRBJ2-5, with D uncertain. The receptor's source is a human donor with alopecia areata. Here the sequenced sample was CD8+ T cells sorted from blood, taken at week 4, from a patient treated with tofacitinib. This CDR3 is CASSYSRTSETQYF. The CDR3 nucleotides read TGTGCCAGCAGTTACTCGAGGACCTCAGAGACCCAGTACTTC.